The 32 T cell receptor beta chains below were found in one sample sequenced in a study of T cells in Graves' hyperthyroidism and ophthalmopathy. The CDR3 regions of TCR beta were amplified from RNA transcripts. The TCR CDR3 first-round RT-PCR relied on the HTBI primer set. TCRdb used MiXCR to reprocess the multiplex PCR reads, holding one entry per CDR3 protein. Seen here are about 600,000 distinct CDR3 sequences, 13% to 15% observed once, and the top ten hold roughly 7.1%. Sequencing used blood. All receptors come from a woman between 18 and 30 years old with Graves' ophthalmopathy.

This clonotype was picked up a small number of times. The rearrangement joins TRBV6-1 to TRBJ1-2; 9 nucleotides align to TRBD1. CDR1 is MNHNS, CDR2 SASEGT, per germline. The CDR3 sequence is 16 residues long. The ends lost 3 bases at V and 3 bases at J; junction bases unmatched: 8. This chain's CDR3 is CASSDPGTGRDYGYTF. In DNA form, the CDR3 reads TGTGCCAGCAGTGATCCCGGGACAGGGAGAGACTATGGCTACACCTTC.

This clonotype appeared many times. This rearrangement joins TRBV20-1 to TRBJ2-5; 8 nucleotides align to TRBD1. The germline V gene encodes CDR1 DFQATT and CDR2 SNEGSKA (reference sequence). The trim removed 8 bases at V and 4 bases at J, leaving 12 bases unmatched. The CDR3 extends over 14 amino acids. The CDR3 loop reads CSPTETGGVETQYF. The CDR3, as DNA: TGCAGTCCAACCGAAACAGGGGGTGTAGAGACCCAGTACTTC.

This clonotype was seen a handful of times. The genes are TRBV6-1 and TRBJ2-3; the D gene is possibly TRBD2 (6 bases). From germline, CDR1 is MNHNS and CDR2 SASEGT. This CDR3 has 16 residues. Trimming stripped 6 bases from V and 4 bases from J, with 20 bases between. The CDR3 nucleotides read TGTGCCAGCAGGGGAAGGAGGGCCAAAATGTCAGATACGCAGTATTTT. Protein sequence: CASRGRRAKMSDTQYF.

The sample holds many counts of this clonotype. The chain recombines TRBV6-5 with TRBJ2-5, with D tentatively TRBD1 (5 bases). The V end was cut by 0 bases, the J end by 3 bases, with 8 bases between. This CDR3 comprises 14 residues. The germline V gene encodes CDR1 MNHEY and CDR2 SVGAGI. In DNA form, the CDR3 reads TGTGCCAGCAGTTACTCGACAGCCGAAGAGACCCAGTACTTC. This encodes CASSYSTAEETQYF.

This clonotype showed up many times. This rearrangement joins TRBV7-2 to TRBJ2-7; the D is unclear. V was trimmed by 0 bases and J by 4 bases, leaving 13 bases between them. This CDR3 is built from 15 residues. The germline V gene encodes CDR1 SGHTA and CDR2 FQGNSA. The CDR3 coding sequence is TGTGCCAGCAGCTTAGCCCCTGGACCACGGTACGAGCAGTACTTC. Translation gives CASSLAPGPRYEQYF.

This clonotype has a count of ten or more. This chain joins TRBV28 and TRBJ1-4; no clear D. The CDR3 is 15 residues long. Germline V lookup: CDR1 MDHEN, CDR2 SYDVKM. Trimming shortened V by 2 bases and J by 9 bases, and 16 bases separated the two germline ends. This chain's CDR3 is CASSLGPTLGKKLFF. The CDR3 DNA sequence: TGTGCCAGCAGTTTAGGACCAACCCTCGGAAAAAAACTGTTTTTT.

This clonotype was seen repeatedly, ten times or more. V is TRBV20-1 and J is TRBJ1-1; D ambiguous. Trimming pared 4 bases from V and 3 bases from J, leaving 18 bases between. The germline gives CDR1 DFQATT, CDR2 SNEGSKA (reference sequence). The CDR3 runs 15 residues. The chain's CDR3 is CSANKIGERDTEAFF. The CDR3 DNA reads as TGCAGTGCTAATAAAATCGGGGAAAGGGACACTGAAGCTTTCTTT.

The table lists this clonotype with many counts. The CDR3 sequence: CASSDRAGGPDNEQFF. The CDR3 nucleotides read TGTGCCAGCAGCGACCGAGCGGGAGGGCCAGACAATGAGCAGTTCTTC. The genes are TRBV11-1 and TRBJ2-1, with TRBD2 matching over 10 bases. V lost 5 bases to trimming and J lost 5 bases; unmatched junction nucleotides: 9. This CDR3 is 16 amino acids long. The germline CDR1 and CDR2 sequences are SGHAT and FQDESV (reference sequence).

This clonotype was counted at least ten times. The chain couples TRBV5-1 to TRBJ2-3, with 7 nucleotides matching TRBD2. Unmatched junction bases numbered 4, after V lost 0 bases and J lost 3 bases. CDR1 is SGHRS and CDR2 is YFSETQ in the germline V gene. CDR3 length: 15 residues. CDR3: CASSLALAETDTQYF. DNA for the CDR3: TGCGCCAGCAGCTTGGCGCTAGCGGAGACAGATACGCAGTATTTT.

This clonotype was detected ten times or more. The chain carries TRBV7-9 and TRBJ2-1; TRBD2 is a possible D gene (6 bases). V was shortened by 5 bases and J by 2 bases, with 13 bases between the two germline ends. This CDR3 is built from 15 residues. The germline CDR1 and CDR2 sequences are SEHNR and FQNEAQ (reference sequence). CDR3 amino acids: CASSPRGEAYNEQFF. Written as DNA, the CDR3 is TGTGCCAGCAGCCCGCGTGGGGAGGCCTACAATGAGCAGTTCTTC.

This clonotype was seen many times. The rearrangement uses TRBV12-3 or TRBV12-4 and TRBJ1-5; D is uncertain. V lost 3 bases, J lost 1 base, and 4 bases lay in between. There are 13 residues in the CDR3. CDR3 protein: CASSFQSNQPQHF. Written as DNA, the CDR3 is TGTGCCAGCAGTTTTCAGAGCAATCAGCCCCAGCATTTT.

With regard to this clonotype: With a much larger clone just one base away, this may be a read error. V and J are TRBV5-1 and TRBJ2-1; 10 nucleotides agree with TRBD2. TRBJ2-7 matches the DNA end more closely, so the J call is doubtful. The CDR3 runs 15 residues. CDR1 is SGHRS and CDR2 is YFSETQ in the germline V gene. CDR3: CASSSSGRNYNEQYF. The CDR3 bases are TGCGCCAGCAGCTCTAGCGGGAGAAACTACAATGAGCAGTACTTC.

A single count supports this clonotype. J is TRBJ2-1 and V is TRBV19; 9 bases fit TRBD2. The CDR3 is 17 residues long. CDR1 is LNHDA, CDR2 SQIVND, per germline (reference sequence). V shed 1 base, J shed 0 bases, and the junction held 4 bases outside the gene matches. In DNA, the CDR3 is TGTGCCAGTAGTATAGGGTCTAGCGGGACCTCCTACAATGAGCAGTTCTTC. It specifies CASSIGSSGTSYNEQFF.

This clonotype appeared a few times. This chain links TRBV14 with TRBJ1-2, with 8 bases matching TRBD1. The junction had 8 bases not matched to a gene; V was cut back by 5 bases and J by 9 bases. CDR3 size: 13 residues. CDR1 is SGHDN and CDR2 is FVKESK in the germline V gene. The DNA for the CDR3 is TGTGCCAGCAGCTCGACAGGGGTCATGAGCTACACCTTC. Protein product: CASSSTGVMSYTF.

This clonotype was observed at least ten times. V and J are TRBV30 and TRBJ1-5; possibly TRBD1 for D (5 bases). CDR3 length: 18 residues. Per germline, CDR1 GTSNPN and CDR2 SVGIG (reference sequence). V lost 2 bases, J lost 0 bases, and 20 bases lay in between. This CDR3 is CAWSHYGTELLSNQPQHF. The CDR3 nucleotides read TGTGCCTGGAGTCACTACGGGACCGAGTTACTTAGCAATCAGCCCCAGCATTTT.

The gene calls are TRBV4-2 and TRBJ1-1; possibly TRBD1 for D (5 bases). Trimming removed 3 bases from V and 1 base from J, with 18 bases in between. Germline V gives CDR1 LGHNA, CDR2 YNFKEQ. The CDR3 runs 17 residues. CDR3 loop: CASSQSALGVGNTEAFF. The CDR3, as DNA: TGTGCCAGCAGCCAGAGCGCTCTGGGGGTGGGGAACACTGAAGCTTTCTTT.

The rearrangement joins TRBV7-2 to TRBJ1-2, with TRBD1 identical over 8 bases. The CDR3 covers 16 residues. In germline, CDR1 is SGHTA, CDR2 FQGNSA. After removal of 4 bases from V and 4 bases from J, the junction contained 11 bases not matched to a gene. The CDR3 DNA follows: TGTGCCAGCAGCTCAGGACAGGGCGCCGTCTCCTATGGCTACACCTTC. This encodes CASSSGQGAVSYGYTF.

In regard to this clonotype: A much larger clonotype is one base distant, so this may be a read error. The gene calls are TRBV10-3 and TRBJ1-2; TRBD1 is a possible D gene (6 bases). The CDR3 length is 15 residues. The V gene's germline CDR1 is ENHRY and CDR2 SYGVKD. With 5 bases removed from V and 1 base from J, the gap between germline ends came to 14 bases. CDR3 amino acids: CAISSPGHRNYGYTF. The CDR3 region has the DNA TGTGCCATCAGTTCCCCGGGACATCGTAACTATGGCTACACCTTC.

This clonotype was seen ten or more times. The rearrangement joins TRBV20-1 to TRBJ2-3; D is ambiguous. Trimming removed 5 bases at V and 2 bases at J, with 8 bases between. The CDR3 contains 12 residues. The V gene's germline CDR1 is DFQATT and CDR2 SNEGSKA (reference sequence). The CDR3 nucleotides are TGCAGTGCTGAGACTTTCACAGATACGCAGTATTTT. Protein product: CSAETFTDTQYF.

This clonotype was found a few times. V gene TRBV12-3 or TRBV12-4 combines with J gene TRBJ2-6; 8 bases agree with TRBD2. The CDR3 loop spans 19 amino acids. V lost 7 bases and J lost 0; bases outside the gene matches: 14. CDR3 region: CASTAPSVAGISGANVLTF. The CDR3 DNA sequence: TGTGCCAGCACCGCACCCTCTGTAGCGGGAATCTCTGGGGCCAACGTCCTGACTTTC.

The chain has TRBV18 and TRBJ2-3; 9 nucleotides line up with TRBD2. Unmatched junction bases numbered 5, after V lost 4 bases and J lost 3 bases. Germline values: CDR1 KGHSH, CDR2 LQKENI. CDR3 size: 15 residues. The CDR3: CASSLPGLATDTQYF. The CDR3 DNA reads TGTGCCAGCTCACTCCCGGGACTAGCAACAGATACGCAGTATTTT.

This rearrangement joins TRBV28 to TRBJ2-7; possibly TRBD1 for D (6 bases). Trimming took 3 bases from V and 12 from J, leaving 15 bases between them. The CDR3 has 12 residues. The germline V gene encodes CDR1 MDHEN and CDR2 SYDVKM. The CDR3 region is CASSLTPGQPYF. As DNA, the CDR3 is TGTGCCAGCAGTTTGACCCCCGGACAGCCGTACTTC.

CDR3: CASSLTSGTEQYF. As DNA, the CDR3 is TGTGCCAGCAGTTTAACTAGCGGGACAGAGCAGTACTTC. V is TRBV28 and J is TRBJ2-7, with 10 bases fitting TRBD2. Trimming took 2 bases from V and 7 from J; bases not matched to a gene: 2. There are 13 residues in the CDR3. From germline, CDR1 is MDHEN and CDR2 SYDVKM.

Ten or more counts support this clonotype. V is TRBV28 and J is TRBJ2-1; 10 nucleotides align to TRBD2. CDR3 length: 16 amino acids. V lost 4 bases and J lost 7; bases outside the gene matches: 10. Germline V CDR1 and CDR2: MDHEN, SYDVKM. The CDR3 nucleotides are TGTGCCAGCAGTTCCCCCGGGAGCGGGAGGGGAAATGAGCAGTTCTTC. This gives the protein CASSSPGSGRGNEQFF.

This clonotype was found many times. The chain couples TRBV11-2 to TRBJ2-7; a possible D gene is TRBD1 (7 bases). Trimming took off 2 bases at V and 9 bases at J, with 11 bases between the two ends. CDR1 and CDR2 from the germline V gene are SGHAT and FQNNGV. The CDR3 loop spans 12 amino acids. The chain's CDR3 is CASSLPQGGQYF. The CDR3 nucleotides read TGTGCCAGCAGCTTACCCCAGGGGGGGCAGTACTTC.

This clonotype was counted at least ten times. The V call is TRBV7-2, the J call TRBJ2-7; TRBD1 matches at 8 bases. Germline V gene sequence: CDR1 SGHTA, CDR2 FQGNSA. J gave up 6 bases and V 5 bases, and 9 bases lay outside the gene matches. CDR3 size: 14 residues. Here the CDR3 reads CASSRTGTGAEQYF. The CDR3 DNA reads as TGTGCCAGCAGCCGCACCGGGACAGGCGCCGAGCAGTACTTC.

Ten or more counts support this clonotype. The V and J genes are TRBV12-3 or TRBV12-4 and TRBJ2-1; D is uncertain. V was clipped by 4 bases and J by 2 bases, with 15 bases between them. This CDR3 has 16 amino acids. CDR3 bases: TGTGCCAGCAGTTATCAAACAGATAACCCCTACAATGAGCAGTTCTTC. Residues: CASSYQTDNPYNEQFF.

Concerning this clonotype: With a much larger clone just one base away, this may be a read error. The chain has TRBV30 and TRBJ2-7; 10 nucleotides match TRBD1. The CDR3 consists of 13 residues. The junction had 3 bases not matched to a gene; V was cut back by 7 bases and J by 0 bases. Germline CDR1 is GTSNPN and CDR2 is SVGIG (reference sequence). The CDR3, as DNA: TGTGCCTTCCGGGACAGGGGCTCCTACGAGCAGTACTTC. Its translation: CAFRDRGSYEQYF.

V is TRBV25-1 and J is TRBJ1-2; D uncertain. There are 13 residues in the CDR3. V lost 2 bases and J lost 5, with 9 bases in between. The germline CDR1 and CDR2 sequences are MGHDK and SYGVNS. This CDR3 reads CASSEGRHYGYTF. The CDR3 nucleotides are TGTGCCAGCAGTGAAGGGAGGCATTATGGCTACACCTTC.

This clonotype was recorded at least ten times. For the CDR3, the DNA is TGTGCCAGCAGAGACAACACCGGGGAGCTGTTTTTT. Translation: CASRDNTGELFF. The chain is built from TRBV28 and TRBJ2-2; D not certain. Germline V CDR1 and CDR2: MDHEN, SYDVKM. Trimming pared 6 bases from V and 2 bases from J, leaving 4 bases between. CDR3 length: 12 amino acids.

This clonotype was counted between two and nine times. The chain has TRBV20-1 and TRBJ2-4; D ambiguous. V lost 8 bases to trimming and J lost 2 bases, with 13 bases between them. The germline CDR1 and CDR2 sequences are DFQATT and SNEGSKA (reference sequence). CDR3 length: 13 amino acids. The CDR3 DNA is TGCAGTACGGAAGGGCAGACCAAAAACATTCAGTACTTC. Encoded protein: CSTEGQTKNIQYF.

This rearrangement joins TRBV4-2 to TRBJ2-7; D not certain. The CDR3 length is 18 residues. V gave up 1 base and J gave up 1 base, with 20 bases separating them. The germline V gene encodes CDR1 LGHNA and CDR2 YNFKEQ. The CDR3 reads CASSQGFLRGVGSYEQYF. For the CDR3, the DNA is TGTGCCAGCAGCCAAGGATTTTTGAGAGGAGTGGGTTCCTACGAGCAGTACTTC.